The entry that follows covers one T cell receptor (beta chain) sequence. This record belongs to a study of technical replicates of blood from several donors. CDR3 size: 15 residues. V shed 6 bases and J shed 0 bases, with 11 bases lying between them. Germline CDR1 is SGHAT and CDR2 is FQNNGV. Measured with immunoSEQ multiplex PCR; TCRdb has only the in-frame clones, and not every one. The sample shows around 17,000 clones, roughly 84% of them seen only once. The rearrangement uses TRBV11-2 and TRBJ2-2; tentative D call: TRBD2 (6 bases). This sequence originates from a human donor in good health. Sample: PBMCs. The CDR3 region is CASRWTTANTGELFF. The CDR3 DNA follows: TGTGCCAGCAGATGGACTACGGCGAACACCGGGGAGCTGTTTTTT.